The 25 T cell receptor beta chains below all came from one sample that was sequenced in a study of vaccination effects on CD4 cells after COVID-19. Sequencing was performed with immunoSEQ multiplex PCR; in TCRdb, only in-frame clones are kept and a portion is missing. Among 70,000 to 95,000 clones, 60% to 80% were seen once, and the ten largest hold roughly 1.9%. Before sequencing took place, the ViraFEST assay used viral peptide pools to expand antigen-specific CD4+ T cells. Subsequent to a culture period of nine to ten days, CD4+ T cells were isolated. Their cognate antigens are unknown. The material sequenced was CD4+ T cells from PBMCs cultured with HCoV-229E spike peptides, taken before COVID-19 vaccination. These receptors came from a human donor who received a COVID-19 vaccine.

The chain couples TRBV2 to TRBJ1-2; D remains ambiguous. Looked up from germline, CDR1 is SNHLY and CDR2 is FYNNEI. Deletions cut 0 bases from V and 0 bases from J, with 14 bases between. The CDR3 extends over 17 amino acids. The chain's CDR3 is CASSEAYVRLANYGYTF. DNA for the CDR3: TGTGCCAGCAGTGAAGCGTATGTGAGGTTAGCTAACTATGGCTACACCTTC. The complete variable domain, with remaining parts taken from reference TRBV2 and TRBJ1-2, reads EPEVTQTPSHQVTQMGQEVILRCVPISNHLYFYWYRQILGQKVEFLVSFYNNEISEKSEIFDDQFSVERPDGSNFTLKIRSTKLEDSAMYFCASSEAYVRLANYGYTFGSGTRLTVV.

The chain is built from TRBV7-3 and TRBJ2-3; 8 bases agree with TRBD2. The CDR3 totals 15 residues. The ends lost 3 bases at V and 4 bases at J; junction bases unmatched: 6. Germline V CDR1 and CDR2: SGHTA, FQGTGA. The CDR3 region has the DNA TGTGCCAGCAGCTTTACCCGGGGGGGGGCAGATACGCAGTATTTT. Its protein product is CASSFTRGGADTQYF.

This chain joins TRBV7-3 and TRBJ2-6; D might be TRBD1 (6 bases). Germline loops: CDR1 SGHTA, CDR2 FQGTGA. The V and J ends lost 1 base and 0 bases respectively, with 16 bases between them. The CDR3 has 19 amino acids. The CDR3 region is CASSLIPAGAFSGANVLTF. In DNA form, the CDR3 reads TGTGCCAGCAGCTTAATCCCGGCAGGGGCGTTCTCTGGGGCCAACGTCCTGACTTTC.

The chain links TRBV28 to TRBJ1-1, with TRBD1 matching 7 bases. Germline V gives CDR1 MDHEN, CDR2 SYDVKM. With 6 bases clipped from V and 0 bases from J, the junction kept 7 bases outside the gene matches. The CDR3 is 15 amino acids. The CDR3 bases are TGTGCCAGCAGGCCGACAGGGAATCTGAACACTGAAGCTTTCTTT. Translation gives CASRPTGNLNTEAFF.

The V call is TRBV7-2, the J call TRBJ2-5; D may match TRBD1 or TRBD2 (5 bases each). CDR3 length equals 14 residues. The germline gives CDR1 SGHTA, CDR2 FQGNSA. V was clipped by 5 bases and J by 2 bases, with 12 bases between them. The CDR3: CASSPFWGQETQYF. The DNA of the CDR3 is TGTGCCAGCAGCCCATTTTGGGGGCAAGAGACCCAGTACTTC.

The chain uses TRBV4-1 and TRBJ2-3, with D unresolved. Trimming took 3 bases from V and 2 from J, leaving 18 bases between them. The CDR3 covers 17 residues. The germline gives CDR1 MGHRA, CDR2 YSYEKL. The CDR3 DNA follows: TGCGCCAGCAGCCACTTGGGCCCGAGAAAGGTCACAGATACGCAGTATTTT. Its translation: CASSHLGPRKVTDTQYF.

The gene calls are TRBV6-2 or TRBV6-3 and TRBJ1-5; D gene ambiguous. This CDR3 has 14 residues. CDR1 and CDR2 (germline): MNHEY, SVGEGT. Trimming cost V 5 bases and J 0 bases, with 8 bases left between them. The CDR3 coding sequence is TGTGCCAGCAGTCCAGTATATAGCAATCAGCCCCAGCATTTT. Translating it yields CASSPVYSNQPQHF.

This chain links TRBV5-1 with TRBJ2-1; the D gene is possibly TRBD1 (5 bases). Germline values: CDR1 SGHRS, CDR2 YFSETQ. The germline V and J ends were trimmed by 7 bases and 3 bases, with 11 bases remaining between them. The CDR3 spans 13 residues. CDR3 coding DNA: TGCGCCAGCGCGACAGCTGTCTACAATGAGCAGTTCTTC. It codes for CASATAVYNEQFF.

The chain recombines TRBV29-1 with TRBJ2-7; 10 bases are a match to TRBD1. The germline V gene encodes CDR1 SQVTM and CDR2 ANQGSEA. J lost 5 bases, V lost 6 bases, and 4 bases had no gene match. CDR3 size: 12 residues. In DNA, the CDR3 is TGCAGCGTCCGGACAGGGGGGAACGAGCAGTACGTC. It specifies CSVRTGGNEQYV.

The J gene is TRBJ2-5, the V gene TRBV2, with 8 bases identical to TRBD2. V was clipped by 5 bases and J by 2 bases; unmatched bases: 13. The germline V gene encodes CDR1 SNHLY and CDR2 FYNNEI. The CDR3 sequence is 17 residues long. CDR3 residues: CASSYLSGGAGQETQYF. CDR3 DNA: TGTGCCAGCAGTTATCTGTCCGGGGGGGCCGGGCAAGAGACCCAGTACTTC.

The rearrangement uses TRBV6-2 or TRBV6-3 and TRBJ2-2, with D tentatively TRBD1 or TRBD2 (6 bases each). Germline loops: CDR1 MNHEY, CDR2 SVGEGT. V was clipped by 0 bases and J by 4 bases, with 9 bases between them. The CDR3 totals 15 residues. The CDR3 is CASSYSWGATGELFF. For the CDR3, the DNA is TGTGCCAGCAGTTACTCGTGGGGGGCCACCGGGGAGCTGTTTTTT.

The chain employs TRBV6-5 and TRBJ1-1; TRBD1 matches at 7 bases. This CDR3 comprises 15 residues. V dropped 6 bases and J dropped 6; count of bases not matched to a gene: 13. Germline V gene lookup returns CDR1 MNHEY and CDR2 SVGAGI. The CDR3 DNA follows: TGTGCCAGCAGGTTATGGGCAGGGGGTTACCCTGAAGCTTTCTTT. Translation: CASRLWAGGYPEAFF.

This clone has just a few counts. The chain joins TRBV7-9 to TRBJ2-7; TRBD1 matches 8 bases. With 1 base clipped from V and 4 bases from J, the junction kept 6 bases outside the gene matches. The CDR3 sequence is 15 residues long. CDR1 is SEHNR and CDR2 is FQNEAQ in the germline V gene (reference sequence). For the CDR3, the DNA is TGTGCCAGCAGCTTAGTCGGCAGGGGGCAATACGAGCAGTACGTC. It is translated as CASSLVGRGQYEQYV.

The CDR3 coding sequence is TGTGCCAGCGGCGTATCACGCACAGATACGCAGTATTTT. Protein product: CASGVSRTDTQYF. The chain employs TRBV7-2 and TRBJ2-3; no definite D call. Germline V lookup: CDR1 SGHTA, CDR2 FQGNSA. V dropped 8 bases and J dropped 1 base, with 10 bases sitting between them. This CDR3 has 13 residues.

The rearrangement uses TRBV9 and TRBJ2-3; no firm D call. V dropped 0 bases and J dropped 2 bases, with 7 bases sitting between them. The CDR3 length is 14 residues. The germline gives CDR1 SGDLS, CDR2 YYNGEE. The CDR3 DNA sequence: TGTGCCAGCAGCGTAGGGTGGGCCACAGATACGCAGTATTTT. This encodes CASSVGWATDTQYF. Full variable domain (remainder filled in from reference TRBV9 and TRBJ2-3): DSGVTQTPKHLITATGQRVTLRCSPRSGDLSVYWYQQSLDQGLQFLIQYYNGEERAKGNILERFSAQQFPDLHSELNLSSLELGDSALYFCASSVGWATDTQYFGPGTRLTVL.

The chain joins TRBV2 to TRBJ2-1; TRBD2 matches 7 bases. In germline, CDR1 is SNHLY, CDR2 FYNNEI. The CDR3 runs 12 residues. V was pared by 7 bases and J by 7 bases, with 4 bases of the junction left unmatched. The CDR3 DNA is TGTGCCAGCATGGGGGGGAGGAATGAGCAGTTCTTC. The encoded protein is CASMGGRNEQFF.

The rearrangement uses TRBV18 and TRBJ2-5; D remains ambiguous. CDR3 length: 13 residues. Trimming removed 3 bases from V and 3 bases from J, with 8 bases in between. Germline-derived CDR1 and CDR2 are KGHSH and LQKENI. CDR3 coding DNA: TGTGCCAGCTCACCCGGCAGTAAAGAGACCCAGTACTTC. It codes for CASSPGSKETQYF.

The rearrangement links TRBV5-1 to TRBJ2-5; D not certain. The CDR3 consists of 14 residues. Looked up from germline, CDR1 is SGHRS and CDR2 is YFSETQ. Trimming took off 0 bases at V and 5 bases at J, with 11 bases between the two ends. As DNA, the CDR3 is TGCGCCAGCAGCTTGGCGGGCAGTGTCGAGACCCAGTACTTC. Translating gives CASSLAGSVETQYF.

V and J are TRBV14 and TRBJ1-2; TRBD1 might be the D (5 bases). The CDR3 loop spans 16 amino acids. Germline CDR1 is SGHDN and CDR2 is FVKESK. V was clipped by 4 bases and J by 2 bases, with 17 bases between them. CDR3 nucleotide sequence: TGTGCCAGCAGCCCTCAGGGCACACTTGCAAACTATGGCTACACCTTC. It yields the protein CASSPQGTLANYGYTF.

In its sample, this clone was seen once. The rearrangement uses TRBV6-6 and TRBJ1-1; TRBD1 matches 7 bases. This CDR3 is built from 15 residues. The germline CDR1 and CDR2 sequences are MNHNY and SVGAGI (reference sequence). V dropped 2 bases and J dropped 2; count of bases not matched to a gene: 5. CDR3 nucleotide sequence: TGTGCCAGCAGTTACATTCGACAGGGCAACACTGAAGCTTTCTTT. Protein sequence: CASSYIRQGNTEAFF.

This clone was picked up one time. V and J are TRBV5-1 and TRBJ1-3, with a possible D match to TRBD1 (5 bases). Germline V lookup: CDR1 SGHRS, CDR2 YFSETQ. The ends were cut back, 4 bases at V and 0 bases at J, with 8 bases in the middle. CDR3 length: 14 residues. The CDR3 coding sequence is TGCGCCAGCAGCCCCGGACACTCTGGAAACACCATATATTTT. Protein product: CASSPGHSGNTIYF.

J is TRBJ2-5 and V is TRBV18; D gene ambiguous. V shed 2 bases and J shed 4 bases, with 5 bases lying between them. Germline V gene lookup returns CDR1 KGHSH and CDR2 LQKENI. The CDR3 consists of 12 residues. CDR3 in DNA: TGTGCCAGCTCACCAAACAGAGAGACCCAGTACTTC. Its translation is CASSPNRETQYF.

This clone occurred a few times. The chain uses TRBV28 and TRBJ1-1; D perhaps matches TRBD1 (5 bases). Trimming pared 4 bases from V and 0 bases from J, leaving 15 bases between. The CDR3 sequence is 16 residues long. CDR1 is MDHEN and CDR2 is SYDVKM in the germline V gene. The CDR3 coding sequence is TGTGCCAGCAGTTCCCCCCCCGGGACCGTGAACACTGAAGCTTTCTTT. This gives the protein CASSSPPGTVNTEAFF.

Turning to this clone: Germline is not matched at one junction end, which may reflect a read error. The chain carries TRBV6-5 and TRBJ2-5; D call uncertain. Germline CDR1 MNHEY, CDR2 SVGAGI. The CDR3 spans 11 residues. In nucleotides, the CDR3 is TGTGCCAGCAGGGGCCAAGGGACCCAGTACTTC. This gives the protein CASRGQGTQYF.

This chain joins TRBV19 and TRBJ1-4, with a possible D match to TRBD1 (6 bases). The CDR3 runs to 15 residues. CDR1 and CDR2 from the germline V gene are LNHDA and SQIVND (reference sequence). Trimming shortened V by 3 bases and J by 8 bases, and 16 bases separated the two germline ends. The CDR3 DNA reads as TGTGCCAGTAGTATCTCAGGGGTCCTTCGGGAAAAACTGTTTTTT. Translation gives CASSISGVLREKLFF.